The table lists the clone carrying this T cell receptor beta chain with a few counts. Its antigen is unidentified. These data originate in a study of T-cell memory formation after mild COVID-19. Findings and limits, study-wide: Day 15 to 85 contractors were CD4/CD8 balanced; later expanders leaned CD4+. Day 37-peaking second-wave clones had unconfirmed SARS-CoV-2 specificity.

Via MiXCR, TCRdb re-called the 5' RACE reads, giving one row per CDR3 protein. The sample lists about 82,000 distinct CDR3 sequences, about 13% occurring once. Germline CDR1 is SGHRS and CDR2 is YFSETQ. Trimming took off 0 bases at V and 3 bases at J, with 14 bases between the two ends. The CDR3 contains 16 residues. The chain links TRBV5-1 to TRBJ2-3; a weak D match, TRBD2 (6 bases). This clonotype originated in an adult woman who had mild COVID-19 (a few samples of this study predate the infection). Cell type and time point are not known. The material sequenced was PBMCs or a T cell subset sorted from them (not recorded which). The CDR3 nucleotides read TGCGCCAGCAGCTTGGTTGGGGGAGGACGGACAGATACGCAGTATTTT. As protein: CASSLVGGGRTDTQYF.